This is a list of T cell receptor beta chains from one sample in a study of blood T cell repertoires in COVID-19. Some clones are missing from TCRdb's copy, which holds only in-frame ones; the method was immunoSEQ multiplex PCR. This repertoire shows approximately 150,000 clones, more than 80% found once; its top ten account for 3%. Sample: peripheral blood. The receptors derive from a woman aged 60 to 75 with active COVID-19. The CDR3 runs from the conserved cysteine through the conserved F or W. Fields, in order: V gene, J gene, D gene, CDR3 protein. The D gene is left open where the match is weak.

TRBV6-6,TRBJ2-2,-,CASTGRGIYTGELFF
TRBV28,TRBJ2-7,TRBD2,CASSLSLAGGPSWEQYF
TRBV7-3,TRBJ2-1,-,CASSAIAASYNEQFF
TRBV14,TRBJ2-1,-,CASSRNLRGNEQFF
TRBV4-1,TRBJ2-5,TRBD1,CASSPTDRGNQETQYF
TRBV10-3,TRBJ2-3,-,CAISGQIYPRDTQYF
TRBV24-1,TRBJ2-1,-,CATSDLRVSSYNEQFF
TRBV3-1/TRBV3-2,TRBJ2-5,-,CASSQDRDFQETQYF
TRBV5-5,TRBJ2-3,TRBD1,CASSARQGTDTQYF
TRBV10-3,TRBJ1-3,-,CAIRQELRGRSGNTIYF
TRBV5-1,TRBJ2-7,-,CASSPDWTHPPYEQYF
TRBV9,TRBJ1-3,-,CASSPDSPSSGNTIYF
TRBV9,TRBJ2-3,TRBD2,CASSRITSDTDTQYF
TRBV7-3,TRBJ2-1,-,CASSLTGSLPYNEQFF
TRBV27,TRBJ2-1,-,CASSLTGGSYNEQFF
TRBV18,TRBJ1-6,TRBD1,CASSPLTGNSRNSPLHF
TRBV5-1,TRBJ2-7,TRBD1,CASSYGRDSNPYEQYF
TRBV9,TRBJ2-1,TRBD2,CASSVGSGSGNEQFF
TRBV2,TRBJ2-1,-,CASSVHRGGLSYNEQFF
TRBV4-2,TRBJ2-4,TRBD2,CASSQGSLAGAIAKNIQYF
TRBV2,TRBJ2-7,TRBD1,CASSGDRGGYEQYF
TRBV2,TRBJ2-1,TRBD2,CASSDAGVSYNEQFF
TRBV7-7,TRBJ1-6,TRBD1,CASSSGQDNSPLHF
TRBV30,TRBJ1-3,-,CAWAGSSGNTIYF
TRBV5-1,TRBJ2-1,TRBD2,CASSLAAGGIYNEQFF
TRBV27,TRBJ2-7,-,CASSFNSQAYEQYF
TRBV24-1,TRBJ2-1,TRBD2,CATFSEPLAGGGNEQFF
TRBV10-1,TRBJ2-7,-,CASSESRAGKFSTYEQYF
TRBV12-3/TRBV12-4,TRBJ2-1,-,CASSLVQYNEQFF
TRBV28,TRBJ1-5,-,CASSPVRAAGDQPQHF
TRBV25-1,TRBJ2-1,-,CASSEYNTNEQFF
TRBV3-1/TRBV3-2,TRBJ2-7,TRBD1,CASSQEGGQGSYEQYF
TRBV5-1,TRBJ2-3,TRBD2,CASSYELAGGVPDTQYF
TRBV29-1,TRBJ2-1,-,CSVEVGATYNEQFF
TRBV27,TRBJ1-2,-,CASSLSRYYGYTF
TRBV4-2,TRBJ1-2,TRBD1,CASSQDGQGGFGYTF
TRBV28,TRBJ1-1,-,CASSVLRQTGEAFF
TRBV27,TRBJ2-2,-,CASSFAGANTGELFF
TRBV7-9,TRBJ2-1,-,CASSLGGMSNEQFF
TRBV6-5,TRBJ1-1,-,CASSYSYKGDTEAFF
TRBV5-1,TRBJ1-4,-,CASSLPQGSDEKLFF
TRBV18,TRBJ2-5,-,CASSRRGGVEETQYF
TRBV3-1/TRBV3-2,TRBJ2-3,TRBD1,CASSQGDRADTQYF
TRBV19,TRBJ2-3,-,CASNLGGGTDTQYF
TRBV28,TRBJ2-7,-,CASSVPGPRGYEQYF
TRBV7-2,TRBJ2-1,TRBD2,CASSLVGGWQSVYNEQFF
TRBV6-2/TRBV6-3,TRBJ2-3,TRBD2,CASSSPGTSGRMTDTQYF
TRBV27,TRBJ1-2,-,CASSLAGFYGYTF
TRBV23-1,TRBJ2-7,TRBD2,CAGGLAYEQYF
TRBV6-5,TRBJ2-1,TRBD2,CASSYSGGYNEQFF
TRBV9,TRBJ2-1,-,CASSVEFFRGGGAYNEQFF
TRBV2,TRBJ2-7,TRBD2,CASSYSSGRTYEQYF
TRBV7-9,TRBJ2-1,TRBD1,CASSSGQARQFF
TRBV14,TRBJ1-2,TRBD1,CASSQQTGGYGYTF
TRBV6-6,TRBJ2-7,-,CASSYVSGRPFYEQYF
TRBV2,TRBJ1-2,-,CASSGYGKAQVDGYTF
TRBV5-6,TRBJ1-5,TRBD1,CASSLYRMDRALRQPQHF
TRBV3-1/TRBV3-2,TRBJ1-2,TRBD1,CASSQVPVQGAYYGYTF
TRBV2,TRBJ2-1,TRBD2,CASSERTSGSPRNEQFF